The sequence of this T cell receptor (beta chain) was determined in a study of blood T cell repertoires in COVID-19. As for the study in general: There were acute and convalescent COVID-19 samples, and they came from the United States, Italy and Spain. PBMCs, B-cell-depleted T cells, or T cells provided the cDNA or gDNA that made up the material.

V dropped 4 bases and J dropped 2 bases, with 16 bases sitting between them. Germline CDR1 reads SGHAT; CDR2 reads FQNNGV. The CDR3 runs 16 residues. Original analysis: It was from reference gene primer amplification that nucleated cell counts were estimated. TCRdb keeps only in-frame clones here, not all; method: immunoSEQ multiplex PCR. V, J and clone size were drawn from that table, and D and trimming were deduced from the DNA. The data hold about 160,000 clones, with over 80% observed a single time. The sequence was collected from an elderly woman with active or convalescent COVID-19. Sequenced: peripheral blood. V is TRBV11-2 and J is TRBJ2-3, with a tentative D call TRBD1 (6 bases). The CDR3 bases are TGTGCCAGCAGCTCCCAGGGGACCGTCAACACAGATACGCAGTATTTT. Encoded protein: CASSSQGTVNTDTQYF.